Following are 30 T cell receptor beta chains from one sample sequenced in a study of blood T cell repertoires in COVID-19. Sequencing was performed with immunoSEQ multiplex PCR; in TCRdb, only in-frame clones are kept and a portion is missing. The table records some 45,000 clones, 83% of them present only once. The sample was peripheral blood. The receptors stem from a man older than 75 in a cohort sampled during active COVID-19.

V and J are TRBV4-3 and TRBJ2-3, with a tentative D call TRBD1 (5 bases). CDR1 and CDR2 from the germline V gene are LGHNA and YSLEER. This CDR3 contains 18 residues. The V and J ends lost 0 bases and 3 bases respectively, with 19 bases between them. The CDR3 DNA is TGCGCCAGCAGCCAAGATGGAACAGGCAGTCTGGAAACAGATACGCAGTATTTT. Amino acid sequence: CASSQDGTGSLETDTQYF.

The chain has TRBV6-5 and TRBJ2-1; 8 bases are a match to TRBD1. Germline CDR1 and CDR2: MNHEY and SVGAGI. Unmatched junction bases numbered 8, after V lost 5 bases and J lost 11 bases. The CDR3 is 13 residues long. The chain's CDR3 is CASSNYDRGKQFF. The CDR3 bases are TGTGCCAGCAGTAACTACGACAGGGGAAAGCAGTTCTTC.

The V and J genes are TRBV19 and TRBJ1-1; unclear D gene. The CDR3 length is 15 residues. The ends were cut back, 1 base at V and 0 bases at J, with 9 bases in the middle. The germline CDR1 and CDR2 sequences are LNHDA and SQIVND (reference sequence). For the CDR3, the DNA is TGTGCCAGTAGTATAGGAGTCCCCATGAACACTGAAGCTTTCTTT. Its protein product is CASSIGVPMNTEAFF.

The rearrangement joins TRBV19 to TRBJ2-1; the match to TRBD2 covers 11 bases. Germline V gene data show CDR1 as LNHDA and CDR2 as SQIVND (reference sequence). This CDR3 is 15 amino acids long. V was pared by 6 bases and J by 3 bases, with 4 bases of the junction left unmatched. CDR3 bases: TGTGCCAGTAGAATCACTAGCGGGGGCTACAATGAGCAGTTCTTC. Translation gives CASRITSGGYNEQFF.

V and J are TRBV5-6 and TRBJ1-2, with 7 bases matching TRBD1. The ends lost 0 bases at V and 8 bases at J; junction bases unmatched: 10. This CDR3 is 15 amino acids long. The germline V gene has CDR1 SGHDT and CDR2 YYEEEE. The CDR3 coding sequence is TGTGCCAGCAGCTTGGCCTCGAGACAGGGTGGAGGCTACACCTTC. It encodes CASSLASRQGGGYTF.

The chain is built from TRBV5-4 and TRBJ2-1, with TRBD2 identical over 7 bases. Germline V gene data show CDR1 as SGHNT and CDR2 as YYREEE (reference sequence). The CDR3 is 15 amino acids. Trimming cost V 4 bases and J 0 bases; bases outside gene matches: 4. The CDR3 region has the DNA TGTGCCAGCAGCCCCACTAGCGTCTCCTACAATGAGCAGTTCTTC. Its protein is CASSPTSVSYNEQFF.

CDR3 sequence (DNA): TGTGCCAGCAGTTTGGCCTATGGCTACACCTTC. It codes for CASSLAYGYTF. This chain uses TRBV28 with TRBJ1-2; D not certain. Germline V gene lookup returns CDR1 MDHEN and CDR2 SYDVKM. Trimming took 3 bases from V and 4 from J, leaving 3 bases between them. This CDR3 region has 11 residues.

J is TRBJ2-6 and V is TRBV9; 12 nucleotides align to TRBD1. V gave up 4 bases and J gave up 1 base; unmatched junction bases: 3. Germline CDR1 SGDLS, CDR2 YYNGEE. The CDR3 runs to 17 residues. The CDR3 DNA reads as TGTGCCAGCAGCCTGGGACAGGGGGCTTCTGGGGCCAACGTCCTGACTTTC. Translating it yields CASSLGQGASGANVLTF. The variable domain in full, completed from reference TRBV9 and TRBJ2-6, reads DSGVTQTPKHLITATGQRVTLRCSPRSGDLSVYWYQQSLDQGLQFLIQYYNGEERAKGNILERFSAQQFPDLHSELNLSSLELGDSALYFCASSLGQGASGANVLTFGAGSRLTVL.

CDR3 DNA sequence: TGTGCCAGCAGGGGAGGACAGGGGGTCTCCTACGAGCAGTACTTC. This sequence encodes CASRGGQGVSYEQYF. The chain recombines TRBV5-4 with TRBJ2-7, with 10 bases that match TRBD1. The CDR3 loop spans 15 amino acids. The germline gives CDR1 SGHNT, CDR2 YYREEE (reference sequence). V dropped 5 bases and J dropped 0; count of bases not matched to a gene: 5.

The V and J genes are TRBV27 and TRBJ2-2; 16 bases are a match to TRBD2. After removal of 5 bases from V and 5 bases from J, the junction contained 5 bases not matched to a gene. This CDR3 is built from 17 residues. CDR1 and CDR2 (germline): MNHEY, SMNVEV (reference sequence). CDR3: CASSGTSGGARTGELFF. Here the CDR3 DNA reads TGTGCCAGCAGTGGGACTAGCGGGGGGGCCCGGACCGGGGAGCTGTTTTTT.

This clone was counted only a few times. This chain connects TRBV19 to TRBJ1-5; D ambiguous. The CDR3 covers 14 residues. Germline CDR1 reads LNHDA; CDR2 reads SQIVND (reference sequence). V lost 3 bases and J lost 3, with 9 bases in between. The CDR3 is CASSIRVFNQPQHF. CDR3 bases: TGTGCCAGTAGTATTCGGGTTTTCAATCAGCCCCAGCATTTT.

This chain connects TRBV29-1 to TRBJ2-7; the match to TRBD1 covers 11 bases. The CDR3 contains 14 residues. Germline CDR1 SQVTM, CDR2 ANQGSEA. J was trimmed by 7 bases and V by 1 base; bases with no gene match: 6. Written as DNA, the CDR3 is TGCAGCGTTGAAGGCGGACAGGGGGCGCATGAGCAGTACTTC. Residues: CSVEGGQGAHEQYF.

V and J are TRBV7-2 and TRBJ2-2; perhaps TRBD2 as D (5 bases). Germline CDR1 is SGHTA and CDR2 is FQGNSA. The CDR3 spans 14 residues. Trimming took 6 bases from V and 4 from J, leaving 12 bases between them. The CDR3 nucleotides read TGTGCCAGCAGGGCTACTAGGAGCACCGGGGAGCTGTTTTTT. Translation: CASRATRSTGELFF.

V is TRBV10-3 and J is TRBJ1-1, with 8 bases matching TRBD1. The V gene end was trimmed by 6 bases and the J gene end by 4 bases; junction bases not matched to a gene: 10. This CDR3 has 15 amino acids. The V gene's germline CDR1 is ENHRY and CDR2 SYGVKD. CDR3 protein: CAISRQGPVGTEAFF. The CDR3, as DNA: TGTGCCATCAGCCGACAGGGGCCAGTGGGCACTGAAGCTTTCTTT.

This chain joins TRBV2 and TRBJ1-4, with D unresolved. This CDR3 comprises 15 residues. V dropped 1 base and J dropped 0 bases, with 6 bases sitting between them. Per the germline V gene, CDR1 is SNHLY and CDR2 is FYNNEI. CDR3 protein: CASSEETATNEKLFF. The CDR3 DNA sequence: TGTGCCAGCAGTGAAGAAACAGCAACTAATGAAAAACTGTTTTTT.

The chain has TRBV7-2 and TRBJ2-5; TRBD1 is a possible D gene (5 bases). CDR3 length equals 13 residues. V was pared by 2 bases and J by 5 bases, with 9 bases between. Germline values: CDR1 SGHTA, CDR2 FQGNSA. The CDR3 nucleotides read TGTGCCAGCAGCTTATTATCAGGGGAGACCCAGTACTTC. This encodes CASSLLSGETQYF.

This chain links TRBV5-1 with TRBJ1-6; no reliable D call. Germline V gives CDR1 SGHRS, CDR2 YFSETQ. V was shortened by 5 bases and J by 5 bases, with 11 bases between the two germline ends. This CDR3 spans 14 amino acids. The CDR3 DNA follows: TGCGCCAGCAGGTTATGGTTAGATAATTCACCCCTCCACTTT. Encoded protein: CASRLWLDNSPLHF. Supplemented by reference TRBV5-1 and TRBJ1-6, the full variable domain reads KAGVTQTPRYLIKTRGQQVTLSCSPISGHRSVSWYQQTPGQGLQFLFEYFSETQRNKGNFPGRFSGRQFSNSRSEMNVSTLELGDSALYLCASRLWLDNSPLHFGNGTRLTVT.

The rearrangement joins TRBV5-1 to TRBJ1-4; 11 positions agree with TRBD1. The CDR3 length is 15 residues. With 2 bases clipped from V and 8 bases from J, the junction kept 5 bases outside the gene matches. CDR1 and CDR2 (germline): SGHRS, YFSETQ. The CDR3 DNA reads TGCGCCAGCAGCTTATTAGGGACAGGGGGGGAAAAACTGTTTTTT. It translates to CASSLLGTGGEKLFF.

The V and J genes are TRBV10-3 and TRBJ1-5, with no clear D. The CDR3 covers 13 residues. CDR1 ENHRY and CDR2 SYGVKD come from the germline V gene. The V gene lost 2 bases and the J gene lost 6 bases, with 8 bases spanning the gap. This chain's CDR3 is CAISEEGAQPQHF. The CDR3 DNA follows: TGTGCCATCAGTGAGGAGGGAGCTCAGCCCCAGCATTTT.

This chain connects TRBV5-1 to TRBJ1-2; 10 bases align to TRBD1. Trimming removed 4 bases from V and 2 bases from J; junction bases left unmatched: 5. The germline V gene has CDR1 SGHRS and CDR2 YFSETQ. The CDR3 is made up of 15 amino acids. In nucleotides, the CDR3 is TGCGCCAGCAGCAGCCGGGACAGGGGAAACTATGGCTACACCTTC. Protein product: CASSSRDRGNYGYTF.

The chain uses TRBV28 and TRBJ2-2, with 8 bases matching TRBD1. This CDR3 is built from 16 residues. Germline lookup yields CDR1 MDHEN and CDR2 SYDVKM. V lost 1 base to trimming and J lost 4 bases; unmatched junction nucleotides: 5. For the CDR3, the DNA is TGTGCCAGCAGTTTATCGGTGACAGGGGCCACCGGGGAGCTGTTTTTT. This encodes CASSLSVTGATGELFF.

The chain joins TRBV4-1 to TRBJ1-3, with D uncertain. V was trimmed by 1 base and J by 0 bases, leaving 10 bases between them. Germline V gene sequence: CDR1 MGHRA, CDR2 YSYEKL. The CDR3 spans 16 residues. The CDR3 DNA follows: TGCGCCAGCAGCCAAGTTCAACTTTACTCTGGAAACACCATATATTTT. It translates to CASSQVQLYSGNTIYF.

The DNA of the CDR3 is TGTGCCAGTACCGGAACTAGCGGGAGAGTTGGCACCGGGGAGCTGTTTTTT. It is translated as CASTGTSGRVGTGELFF. V usage is TRBV19 and J usage is TRBJ2-2, with TRBD2 identical over 11 bases. The germline gives CDR1 LNHDA, CDR2 SQIVND (reference sequence). The CDR3 totals 17 residues. Trimming took 7 bases from V and 4 from J; bases not matched to a gene: 11.

The table lists this clone with a few counts. The chain employs TRBV7-9 and TRBJ2-7, with 7 nucleotides matching TRBD1. The CDR3 totals 14 residues. CDR1 SEHNR and CDR2 FQNEAQ come from the germline V gene (reference sequence). The ends lost 6 bases at V and 4 bases at J; junction bases unmatched: 9. The CDR3 sequence is CASSSRDSRYEQYF. The CDR3 nucleotides are TGTGCCAGCAGTTCGAGGGACAGCCGTTACGAGCAGTACTTC.

This chain links TRBV5-4 with TRBJ1-2; D unclear. Germline V CDR1 and CDR2: SGHNT, YYREEE (reference sequence). The CDR3 sequence is 12 residues long. V lost 4 bases and J 5 bases, leaving 9 bases between the germline ends. CDR3 nucleotide sequence: TGTGCCAGCAGCCGCTCCGGGTATGGCTACACCTTC. Protein: CASSRSGYGYTF.

V and J are TRBV5-4 and TRBJ2-5, with D tentatively TRBD1 (6 bases). Between the trimmed V and J ends, which lost 4 bases and 5 bases, there was a span of 18 bases. The CDR3 runs to 15 residues. In germline, CDR1 is SGHNT, CDR2 YYREEE (reference sequence). As DNA, the CDR3 is TGTGCCAGCAGCCGCTATCTTCAGGGGAAGGAGACCCAGTACTTC. Translation: CASSRYLQGKETQYF.

V usage is TRBV7-3 and J usage is TRBJ1-1; a possible D gene is TRBD1 (6 bases). Germline values: CDR1 SGHTA, CDR2 FQGTGA. The CDR3 runs to 15 residues. The V gene lost 5 bases and the J gene lost 3 bases, with 16 bases spanning the gap. CDR3 coding DNA: TGTGCCAGCAGCAAGGACAGCCGGGCGGACACTGAAGCTTTCTTT. It specifies CASSKDSRADTEAFF.

This clone was picked up a small number of times. The CDR3 spells CAWGPGQGINEKLFF. In DNA form, the CDR3 reads TGTGCCTGGGGTCCGGGACAGGGAATTAATGAAAAACTGTTTTTT. The V gene is TRBV30, the J gene TRBJ1-4; 9 bases line up with TRBD1. Trimming cost V 5 bases and J 4 bases; bases outside gene matches: 8. CDR1 and CDR2 from the germline V gene are GTSNPN and SVGIG (reference sequence). The CDR3 covers 15 residues.

With regard to this clone: Additional DNA sequences in this sample encode the identical CDR3. The chain links TRBV28 to TRBJ2-7; D is unresolved. The CDR3 has 11 amino acids. From germline, CDR1 is MDHEN and CDR2 SYDVKM. V lost 5 bases and J 2 bases, leaving 4 bases between the germline ends. CDR3 residues: CASSQTYEQYF. CDR3 bases: TGTGCCAGCAGTCAGACCTACGAGCAGTACTTC.

The rearrangement links TRBV18 to TRBJ2-2; TRBD1 aligns across 8 bases. The junction had 3 bases not matched to a gene; V was cut back by 3 bases and J by 0 bases. Germline CDR1 KGHSH, CDR2 LQKENI. The CDR3 length is 16 residues. The CDR3 coding sequence is TGTGCCAGCTCACCTCAGGGGGCCGCGAACACCGGGGAGCTGTTTTTT. It translates to CASSPQGAANTGELFF.